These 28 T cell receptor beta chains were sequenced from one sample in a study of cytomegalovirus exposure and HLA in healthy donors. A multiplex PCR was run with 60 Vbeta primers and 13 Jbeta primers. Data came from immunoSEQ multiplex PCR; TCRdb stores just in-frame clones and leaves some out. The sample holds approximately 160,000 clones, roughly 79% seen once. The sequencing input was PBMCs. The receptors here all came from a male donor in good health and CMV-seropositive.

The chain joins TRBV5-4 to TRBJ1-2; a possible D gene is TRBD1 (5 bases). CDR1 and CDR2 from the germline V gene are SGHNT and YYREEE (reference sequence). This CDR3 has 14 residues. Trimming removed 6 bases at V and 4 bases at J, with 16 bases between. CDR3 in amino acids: CASKFLGESYGYTF. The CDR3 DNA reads TGTGCCAGCAAATTCTTAGGGGAAAGCTATGGCTACACCTTC.

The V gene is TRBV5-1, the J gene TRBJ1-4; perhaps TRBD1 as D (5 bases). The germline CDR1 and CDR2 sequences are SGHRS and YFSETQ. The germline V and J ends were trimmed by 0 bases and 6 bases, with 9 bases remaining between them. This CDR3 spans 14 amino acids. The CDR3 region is CASSLEQGHEKLFF. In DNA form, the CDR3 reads TGCGCCAGCAGCTTGGAGCAGGGCCATGAAAAACTGTTTTTT.

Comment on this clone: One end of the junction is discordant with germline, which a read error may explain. In nucleotides, the CDR3 is TGTGCCAGCAGTGAGACTAGCGGGGGTTCGAAGACCGGGGAGCTGTTTTTT. Its translation is CASSETSGGSKTGELFF. The chain links TRBV6-4 to TRBJ2-2, with TRBD2 matching over 12 bases. The CDR3 spans 17 residues. Germline-derived CDR1 and CDR2 are MRHNA and SNTAGT.

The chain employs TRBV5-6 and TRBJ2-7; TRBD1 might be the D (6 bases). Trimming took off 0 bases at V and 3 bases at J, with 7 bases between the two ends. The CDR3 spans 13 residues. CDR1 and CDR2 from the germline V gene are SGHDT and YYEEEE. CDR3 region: CASSLGQVYEQYF. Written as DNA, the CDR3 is TGTGCCAGCAGCTTGGGACAGGTCTACGAGCAGTACTTC.

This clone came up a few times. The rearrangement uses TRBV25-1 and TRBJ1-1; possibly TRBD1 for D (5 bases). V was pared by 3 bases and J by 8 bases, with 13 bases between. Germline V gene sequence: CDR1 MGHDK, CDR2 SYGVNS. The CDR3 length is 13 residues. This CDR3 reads CASSEGSGAEAFF. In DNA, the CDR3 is TGTGCCAGCAGTGAGGGAAGCGGGGCGGAAGCTTTCTTT.

The CDR3 here is CASSDLSGGASVEQYF. The CDR3 DNA follows: TGCGCCAGCAGCGACCTTAGCGGGGGGGCCTCGGTCGAGCAGTACTTC. This chain connects TRBV5-1 to TRBJ2-7, with TRBD2 matching 11 bases. This CDR3 has 16 residues. Germline loops: CDR1 SGHRS, CDR2 YFSETQ. The J segment lost 6 bases and the V segment lost 4 bases, leaving 12 bases of the junction unmatched.

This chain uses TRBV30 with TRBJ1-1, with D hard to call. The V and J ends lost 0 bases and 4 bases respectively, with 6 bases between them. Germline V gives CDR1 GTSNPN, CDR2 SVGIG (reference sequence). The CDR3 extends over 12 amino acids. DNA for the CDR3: TGTGCCTGGAGTGTATTCGGCACTGAAGCTTTCTTT. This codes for CAWSVFGTEAFF.

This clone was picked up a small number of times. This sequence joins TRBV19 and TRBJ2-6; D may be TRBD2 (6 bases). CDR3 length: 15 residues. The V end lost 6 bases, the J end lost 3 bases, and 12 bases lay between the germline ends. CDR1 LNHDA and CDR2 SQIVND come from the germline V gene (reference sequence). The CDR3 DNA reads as TGTGCCAGTAGCGTGGGAGGCTTTGGGGCCAACGTCCTGACTTTC. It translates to CASSVGGFGANVLTF.

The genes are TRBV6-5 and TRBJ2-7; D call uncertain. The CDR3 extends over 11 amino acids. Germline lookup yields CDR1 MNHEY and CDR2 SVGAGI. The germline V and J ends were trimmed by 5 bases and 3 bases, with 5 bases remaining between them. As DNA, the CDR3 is TGTGCCAGCAGTCCCCACTACGAGCAGTACTTC. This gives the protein CASSPHYEQYF.

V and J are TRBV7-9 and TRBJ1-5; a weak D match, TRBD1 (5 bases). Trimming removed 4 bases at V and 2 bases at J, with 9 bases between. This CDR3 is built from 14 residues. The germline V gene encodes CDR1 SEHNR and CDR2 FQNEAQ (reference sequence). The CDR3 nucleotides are TGTGCCAGCAGCTCCGGACAAGGCAATCAGCCCCAGCATTTT. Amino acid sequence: CASSSGQGNQPQHF.

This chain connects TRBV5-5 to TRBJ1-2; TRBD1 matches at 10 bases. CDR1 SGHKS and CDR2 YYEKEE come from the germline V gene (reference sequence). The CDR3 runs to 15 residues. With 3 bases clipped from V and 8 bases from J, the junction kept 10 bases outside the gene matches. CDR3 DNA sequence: TGTGCCAGCAGCTCGGGACAGGGGTCATCGGGAGGCTACACCTTC. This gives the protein CASSSGQGSSGGYTF.

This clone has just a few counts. Here the CDR3 reads CASRGGLGNTIYF. The CDR3, as DNA: TGTGCAAGTCGGGGGGGATTGGGAAACACCATATATTTT. The chain joins TRBV6-5 to TRBJ1-3, with D possibly matching TRBD1 (5 bases). Germline CDR1 MNHEY, CDR2 SVGAGI. This CDR3 has 13 amino acids.

CDR3 in DNA: TGTGCCATCAGTGATCTGGTAGCGGGGGGGCGTGACACCGGGGAGCTGTTTTTT. Protein product: CAISDLVAGGRDTGELFF. This chain connects TRBV10-3 to TRBJ2-2; TRBD2 matches at 11 bases. The CDR3 is made up of 18 amino acids. The V segment lost 3 bases and the J segment 3 bases; nucleotides outside the gene matches: 9. Per germline, CDR1 ENHRY and CDR2 SYGVKD.

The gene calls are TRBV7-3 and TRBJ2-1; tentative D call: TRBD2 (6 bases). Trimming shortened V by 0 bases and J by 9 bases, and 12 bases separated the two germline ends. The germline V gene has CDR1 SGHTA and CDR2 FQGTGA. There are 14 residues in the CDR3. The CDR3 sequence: CASSLTRDLGEQFF. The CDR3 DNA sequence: TGTGCCAGCAGCTTAACCCGGGACTTGGGTGAGCAGTTCTTC.

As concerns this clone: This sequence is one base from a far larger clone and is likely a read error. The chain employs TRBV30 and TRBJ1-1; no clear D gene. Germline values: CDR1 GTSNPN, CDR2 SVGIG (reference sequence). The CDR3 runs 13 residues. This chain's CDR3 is CAWTRAPNTEAFF. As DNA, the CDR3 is TGTGCTTGGACGAGGGCACCGAACACTGAAGCTTTCTTT.

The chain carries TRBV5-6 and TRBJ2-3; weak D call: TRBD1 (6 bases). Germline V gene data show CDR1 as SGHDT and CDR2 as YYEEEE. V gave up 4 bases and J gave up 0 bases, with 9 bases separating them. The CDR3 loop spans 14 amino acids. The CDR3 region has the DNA TGTGCCAGCAGCCGCGGACAGAGCACAGATACGCAGTATTTT. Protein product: CASSRGQSTDTQYF.

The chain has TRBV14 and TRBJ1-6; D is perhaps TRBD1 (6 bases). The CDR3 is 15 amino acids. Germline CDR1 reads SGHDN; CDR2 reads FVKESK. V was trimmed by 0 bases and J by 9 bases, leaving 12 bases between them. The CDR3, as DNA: TGTGCCAGCAGCCAAGATCACGGACAGATTTCACCCCTCCACTTT. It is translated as CASSQDHGQISPLHF.

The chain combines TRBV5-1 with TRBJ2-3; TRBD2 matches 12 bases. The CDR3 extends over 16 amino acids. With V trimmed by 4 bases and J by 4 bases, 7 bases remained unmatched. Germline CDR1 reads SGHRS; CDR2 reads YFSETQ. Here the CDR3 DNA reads TGCGCCAGCAGCGCTAGCGGGGGGGCCGGATCAGATACGCAGTATTTT. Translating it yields CASSASGGAGSDTQYF.

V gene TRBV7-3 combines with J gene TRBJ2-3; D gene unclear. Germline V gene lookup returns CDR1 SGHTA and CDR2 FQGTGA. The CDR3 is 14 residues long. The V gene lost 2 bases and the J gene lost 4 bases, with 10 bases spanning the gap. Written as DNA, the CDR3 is TGTGCCAGCAGCTTAGATGCAGGCGCAGATACGCAGTATTTT. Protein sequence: CASSLDAGADTQYF.

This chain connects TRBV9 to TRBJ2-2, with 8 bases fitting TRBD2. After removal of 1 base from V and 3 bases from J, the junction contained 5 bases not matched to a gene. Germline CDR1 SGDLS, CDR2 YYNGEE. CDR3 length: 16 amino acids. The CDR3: CASSVSGGGDTGELFF. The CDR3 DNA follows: TGTGCCAGCAGCGTATCCGGGGGGGGCGACACCGGGGAGCTGTTTTTT.

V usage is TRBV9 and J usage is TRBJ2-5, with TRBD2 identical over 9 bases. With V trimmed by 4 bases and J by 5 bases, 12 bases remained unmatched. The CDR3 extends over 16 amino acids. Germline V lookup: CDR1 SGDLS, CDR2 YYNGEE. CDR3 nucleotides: TGTGCCAGCAGCCTCTTAGTTGCGGGGGGGCTTGAGACCCAGTACTTC. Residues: CASSLLVAGGLETQYF.

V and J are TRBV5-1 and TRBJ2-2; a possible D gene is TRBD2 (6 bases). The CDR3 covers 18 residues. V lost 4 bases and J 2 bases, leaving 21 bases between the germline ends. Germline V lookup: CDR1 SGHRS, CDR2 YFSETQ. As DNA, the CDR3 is TGCGCCAGCAGCAACTGGGTGGGGGGATCGCCTAACACCGGGGAGCTGTTTTTT. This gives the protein CASSNWVGGSPNTGELFF.

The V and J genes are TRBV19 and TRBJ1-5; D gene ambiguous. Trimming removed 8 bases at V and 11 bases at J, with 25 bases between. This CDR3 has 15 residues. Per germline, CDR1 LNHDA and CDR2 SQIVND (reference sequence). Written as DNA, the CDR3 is TGTGCCAGTTCCCCCGAGGCGGGTGCGTTTTCGACCCAGCATTTT. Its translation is CASSPEAGAFSTQHF.

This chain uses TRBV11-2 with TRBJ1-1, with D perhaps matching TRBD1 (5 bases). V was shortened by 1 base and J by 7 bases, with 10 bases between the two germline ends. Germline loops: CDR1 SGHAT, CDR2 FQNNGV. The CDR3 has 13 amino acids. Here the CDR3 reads CASSLGTPYEAFF. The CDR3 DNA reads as TGTGCCAGCAGCTTAGGGACACCCTATGAAGCTTTCTTT.

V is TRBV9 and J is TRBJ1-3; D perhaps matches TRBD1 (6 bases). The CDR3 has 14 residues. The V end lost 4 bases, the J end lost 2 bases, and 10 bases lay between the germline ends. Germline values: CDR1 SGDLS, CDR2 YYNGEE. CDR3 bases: TGTGCCAGCAGCCCCGGGACAACTGGAAACACCATATATTTT. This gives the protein CASSPGTTGNTIYF.

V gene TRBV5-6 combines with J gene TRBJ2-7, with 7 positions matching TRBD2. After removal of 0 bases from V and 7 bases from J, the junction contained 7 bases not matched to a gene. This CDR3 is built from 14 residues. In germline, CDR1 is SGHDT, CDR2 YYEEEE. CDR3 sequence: CASSLGEGPKEQYF. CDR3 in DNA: TGTGCCAGCAGCTTGGGGGAGGGACCCAAGGAGCAGTACTTC.

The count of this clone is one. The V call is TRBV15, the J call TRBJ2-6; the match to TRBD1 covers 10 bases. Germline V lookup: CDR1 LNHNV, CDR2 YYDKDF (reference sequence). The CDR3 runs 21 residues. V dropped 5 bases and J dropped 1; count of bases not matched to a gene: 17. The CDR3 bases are TGTGCCACCAGCCGGCGTGCCAGGGTGACAGGGGGCGCGTCTGGGGCCAACGTCCTGACTTTC. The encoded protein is CATSRRARVTGGASGANVLTF.

The CDR3 reads CASSRRGGWEQFF. The DNA for the CDR3 is TGTGCCAGCAGCCGCAGAGGGGGCTGGGAGCAGTTCTTC. The rearrangement joins TRBV5-6 to TRBJ2-1; 7 bases line up with TRBD1. This CDR3 region has 13 residues. Germline CDR1 is SGHDT and CDR2 is YYEEEE. The V and J ends lost 4 bases and 10 bases, in that order; junction bases with no gene match: 8.